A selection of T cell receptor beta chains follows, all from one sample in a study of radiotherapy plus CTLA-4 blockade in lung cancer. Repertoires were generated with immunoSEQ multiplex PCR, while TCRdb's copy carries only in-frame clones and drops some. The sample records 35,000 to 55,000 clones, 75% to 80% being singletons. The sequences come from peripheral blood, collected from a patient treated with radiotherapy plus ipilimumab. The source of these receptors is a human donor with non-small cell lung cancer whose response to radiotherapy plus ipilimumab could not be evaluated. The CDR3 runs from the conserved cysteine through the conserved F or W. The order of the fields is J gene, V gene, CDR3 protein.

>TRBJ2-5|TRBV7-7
CASSSSGETQYF
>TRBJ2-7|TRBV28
CASSRFPGGAYEQYF
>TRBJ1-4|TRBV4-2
CASSQDSGRGGLFF
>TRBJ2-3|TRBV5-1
CASSWATDTQYF
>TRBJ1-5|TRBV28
CASSYLTLRTVSNQPQHF
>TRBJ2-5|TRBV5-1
CASSLTSTETQYF
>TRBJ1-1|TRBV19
CASSMLGAVTEAFF
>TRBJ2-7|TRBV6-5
CASSYSGTSGAYEQYF
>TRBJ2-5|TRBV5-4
CASSRPGLVQETQYF
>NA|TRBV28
CASSSSGFPYEQYF
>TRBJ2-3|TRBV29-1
CSVGVGRGPDTQYF
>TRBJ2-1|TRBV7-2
CASSPSGMTHNEQFF
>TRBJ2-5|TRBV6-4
CASSDSSGSRETQYF
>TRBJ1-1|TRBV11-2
CASSWDSSEAFF
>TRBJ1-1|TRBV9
CASSKTMGTEAFF
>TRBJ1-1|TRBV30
CARRTANTEAFF
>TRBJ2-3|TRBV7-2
CASSPDSFGTQYF
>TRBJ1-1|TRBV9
CASSPQAQSEAFF
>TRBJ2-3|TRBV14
CASSRGGFRTDTQYF
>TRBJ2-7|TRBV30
CAWSVIGQGYEQYF
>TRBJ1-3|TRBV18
CASSPLRQGDSGNTIYF
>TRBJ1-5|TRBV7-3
CASSPRPQHF
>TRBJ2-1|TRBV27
CASSRSSGSSYNEQFF
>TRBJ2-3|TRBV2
CASSGTSTVPFADTQYF
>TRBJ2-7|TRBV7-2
CASSLEGGRFEQYF
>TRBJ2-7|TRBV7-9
CASSLGQGQYF
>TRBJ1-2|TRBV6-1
CASSDGTALGGYTF
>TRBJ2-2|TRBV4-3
CASSQDFASQGTGELFF
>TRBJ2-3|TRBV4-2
CASSLATGTSGFTDTQYF
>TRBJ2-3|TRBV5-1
CASSIQGLAGTTSTDTQYF
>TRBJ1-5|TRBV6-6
CASRPSGSNQPQHF
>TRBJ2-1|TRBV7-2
CASSYRSLSYNEQFF
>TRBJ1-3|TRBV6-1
CASSTGQFSGNTIYF
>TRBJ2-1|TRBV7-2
CASSLEAGAYNEQFF
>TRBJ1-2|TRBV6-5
CASSYLPGNYGYTF
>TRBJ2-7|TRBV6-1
CASSEGGSFHEQYF
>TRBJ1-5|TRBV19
CASGGQPQHF
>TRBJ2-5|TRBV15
CATSRDSQRGAGETQYF
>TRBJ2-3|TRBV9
CASSVGANTDTQYF
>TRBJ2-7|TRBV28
CASHRTAPAGNEQYF
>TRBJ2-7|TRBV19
CASSLTATVEQYF